The subject of this entry is one TCR beta chain. In the original processing: Amplification of reference gene primers provided the estimated nucleated cell counts. Produced via immunoSEQ multiplex PCR; TCRdb's table is partial and in-frame only. Clone size and the V and J calls come from that table; the DNA yielded D and trimming. Among about 110,000 clones, 80% to 90% were seen once, and the ten largest hold approximately 7.9%. This entry belongs to a study of blood T cell repertoires in COVID-19. The overall study: The analysed material was cDNA or gDNA that came from T cells, B-cell-depleted T cells, or PBMCs.

Germline CDR1 and CDR2: KGHSH and LQKENI. With 3 bases clipped from V and 2 bases from J, the junction kept 2 bases outside the gene matches. The CDR3 is 15 residues long. This TCR was recovered from an elderly woman with active or convalescent COVID-19. The chain employs TRBV18 and TRBJ2-3; 10 positions match TRBD2. Material: peripheral blood. CDR3 nucleotide sequence: TGTGCCAGCTCACCTGGACTAGCGGTCACAGATACGCAGTATTTT. Its protein product is CASSPGLAVTDTQYF.